These 16 T cell receptor beta chains were sequenced from one sample in a study of blood T cell repertoires in COVID-19. The data were produced by immunoSEQ multiplex PCR, yet TCRdb's version contains in-frame clones alone and is incomplete. The repertoire holds around 430,000 clones, with 88% as singletons. Sequenced material: peripheral blood. Every receptor here comes from a woman in her forties or fifties with COVID-19, enrolled during active disease.

V usage is TRBV6-5 and J usage is TRBJ2-2, with D perhaps matching TRBD1 (5 bases). CDR1 is MNHEY and CDR2 is SVGAGI in the germline V gene. This CDR3 is built from 13 residues. V was clipped by 6 bases and J by 7 bases, with 12 bases between them. CDR3 residues: CASRMTDDGELFF. The CDR3 nucleotides are TGTGCCAGCAGAATGACAGACGACGGGGAGCTGTTTTTT.

In this sample, this clone turned up a few times. This sequence joins TRBV19 and TRBJ2-6; D is uncertain. This CDR3 has 14 residues. CDR1 LNHDA and CDR2 SQIVND come from the germline V gene (reference sequence). With 2 bases removed from V and 1 base from J, the gap between germline ends came to 3 bases. In nucleotides, the CDR3 is TGTGCCAGTAGTATACGGTCTGGGGCCAACGTCCTGACTTTC. Its protein is CASSIRSGANVLTF.

V gene TRBV24-1 combines with J gene TRBJ2-3; 8 nucleotides agree with TRBD2. After removal of 9 bases from V and 2 bases from J, the junction contained 6 bases not matched to a gene. Germline-derived CDR1 and CDR2 are KGHDR and SFDVKD. The CDR3 runs 14 residues. The DNA for the CDR3 is TGTGCCACCTTGACTAGCGAGTACACAGATACGCAGTATTTT. Translating it yields CATLTSEYTDTQYF.

The gene calls are TRBV6-5 and TRBJ1-4, with D perhaps TRBD1 (5 bases). V was cut by 6 bases and J by 6 bases, with 8 bases left in between. Germline lookup yields CDR1 MNHEY and CDR2 SVGAGI. The CDR3 covers 12 residues. The CDR3 region is CASRGRDEKLFF. CDR3 bases: TGTGCCAGCAGGGGCAGGGATGAAAAACTGTTTTTT.

The chain joins TRBV6-1 to TRBJ2-1; TRBD2 agrees at 9 bases. The CDR3 length is 17 residues. CDR1 is MNHNS, CDR2 SASEGT, per germline. J was trimmed by 0 bases and V by 0 bases; bases with no gene match: 3. The CDR3 here is CASSEALAGSSYNEQFF. The CDR3 nucleotides read TGTGCCAGCAGTGAAGCGCTAGCGGGGAGCTCCTACAATGAGCAGTTCTTC.

V and J are TRBV27 and TRBJ1-1; D not certain. The CDR3 has 14 residues. The germline V gene has CDR1 MNHEY and CDR2 SMNVEV (reference sequence). Trimming left V 6 bases short and J 3 bases short, with 14 bases between. The CDR3 DNA reads TGTGCCAGCAGCCTGGGTGCTCTAGACACTGAAGCTTTCTTT. Its protein product is CASSLGALDTEAFF.

J is TRBJ1-2 and V is TRBV19, with 11 positions matching TRBD1. Germline CDR1 reads LNHDA; CDR2 reads SQIVND (reference sequence). Trimming took 1 base from V and 4 from J; bases not matched to a gene: 8. This CDR3 has 17 amino acids. CDR3 loop: CASSIAVRDRGFYGYTF. CDR3 DNA sequence: TGTGCCAGTAGTATAGCCGTCCGGGACAGGGGGTTCTATGGCTACACCTTC.

The rearrangement joins TRBV30 to TRBJ1-5; D remains unclear. Germline-derived CDR1 and CDR2 are GTSNPN and SVGIG (reference sequence). V was trimmed by 3 bases and J by 5 bases, leaving 11 bases between them. CDR3 length: 13 residues. CDR3 in DNA: TGTGCCTGGAGCCTCGGGATAGATCAGCCCCAGCATTTT. Protein: CAWSLGIDQPQHF.

CDR3 DNA sequence: TGCGCCAGCAGTGTACTTCCGGGGGGGCGCGATGAGCAGTTCTTC. It translates to CASSVLPGGRDEQFF. The chain recombines TRBV4-1 with TRBJ2-1; TRBD2 agrees at 8 bases. Germline CDR1 MGHRA, CDR2 YSYEKL. The V segment lost 6 bases and the J segment 8 bases; nucleotides outside the gene matches: 12. The CDR3 runs 15 residues.

The chain is built from TRBV18 and TRBJ1-2; D gene uncertain. The V and J ends lost 3 bases and 4 bases respectively, with 6 bases between them. The CDR3 is 12 residues long. Germline V lookup: CDR1 KGHSH, CDR2 LQKENI. The chain's CDR3 is CASSPVGYGYTF. The CDR3 DNA reads as TGTGCCAGCTCACCGGTCGGCTATGGCTACACCTTC.

V usage is TRBV19 and J usage is TRBJ2-7; the D gene is possibly TRBD1 (5 bases). V gave up 1 base and J gave up 6 bases, with 13 bases separating them. Germline V gene lookup returns CDR1 LNHDA and CDR2 SQIVND (reference sequence). The CDR3 contains 14 residues. CDR3 DNA: TGTGCCAGTAGTATAGTCGGCAGGGCGAGCGAGCAGTACTTC. This gives the protein CASSIVGRASEQYF.

This chain connects TRBV4-1 to TRBJ1-5, with 8 bases identical to TRBD1. The CDR3 totals 13 residues. Trimming cost V 4 bases and J 4 bases; bases outside gene matches: 0. Per germline, CDR1 MGHRA and CDR2 YSYEKL. The DNA of the CDR3 is TGCGCCAGCAGCCGGGACAGGAATCAGCCCCAGCATTTT. Protein: CASSRDRNQPQHF.

V usage is TRBV14 and J usage is TRBJ2-7, with 8 bases aligning to TRBD1. With V trimmed by 3 bases and J by 4 bases, 11 bases remained unmatched. The CDR3 loop spans 16 amino acids. From germline, CDR1 is SGHDN and CDR2 FVKESK. CDR3 bases: TGTGCCAGCAGCCAGACAGGGGCCAGTAAAGGATACGAGCAGTACTTC. Translation gives CASSQTGASKGYEQYF.

This chain joins TRBV6-5 and TRBJ1-2, with TRBD1 matching 7 bases. The junction had 8 bases not matched to a gene; V was cut back by 5 bases and J by 5 bases. Germline CDR1 is MNHEY and CDR2 is SVGAGI. The CDR3 is made up of 14 amino acids. In DNA, the CDR3 is TGTGCCAGCAGTCTCGTCGGGGACAGTTATGGCTACACCTTC. Translating it yields CASSLVGDSYGYTF.

The J gene is TRBJ2-6, the V gene TRBV27; D is possibly TRBD2 (5 bases). Germline lookup yields CDR1 MNHEY and CDR2 SMNVEV (reference sequence). This CDR3 is 16 amino acids long. V dropped 1 base and J dropped 0 bases, with 7 bases sitting between them. CDR3 sequence: CASSLYEGSGANVLTF. As DNA, the CDR3 is TGTGCCAGCAGTTTATACGAGGGCTCTGGGGCCAACGTCCTGACTTTC.

Comments on this clone: The same CDR3 arises from other DNA sequences in this sample as well. The chain carries TRBV7-2 and TRBJ1-1, with a possible D match to TRBD1 (5 bases). Germline V CDR1 and CDR2: SGHTA, FQGNSA. The CDR3 is 14 residues long. The V end lost 4 bases, the J end lost 1 base, and 10 bases lay between the germline ends. The chain's CDR3 is CASSSDRQNTEAFF. Here the CDR3 DNA reads TGTGCCAGCAGCTCAGACAGACAGAACACTGAAGCTTTCTTT.